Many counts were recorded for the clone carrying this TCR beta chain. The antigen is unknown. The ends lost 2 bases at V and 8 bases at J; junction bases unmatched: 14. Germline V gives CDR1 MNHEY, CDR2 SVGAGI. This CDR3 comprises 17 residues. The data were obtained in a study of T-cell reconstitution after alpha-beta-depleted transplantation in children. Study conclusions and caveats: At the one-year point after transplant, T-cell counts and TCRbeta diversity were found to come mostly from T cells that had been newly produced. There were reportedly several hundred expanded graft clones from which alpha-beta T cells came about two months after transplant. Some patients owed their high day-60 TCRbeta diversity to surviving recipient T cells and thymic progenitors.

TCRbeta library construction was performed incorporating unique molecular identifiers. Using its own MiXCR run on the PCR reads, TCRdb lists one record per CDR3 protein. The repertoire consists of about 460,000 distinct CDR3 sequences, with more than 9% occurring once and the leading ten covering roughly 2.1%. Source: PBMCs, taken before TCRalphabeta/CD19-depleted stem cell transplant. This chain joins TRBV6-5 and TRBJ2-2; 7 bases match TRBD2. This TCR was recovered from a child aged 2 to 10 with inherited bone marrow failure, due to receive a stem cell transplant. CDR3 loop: CASSYARPLRGGGELFF. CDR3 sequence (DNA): TGTGCCAGCAGTTACGCACGGCCCCTTCGCGGGGGAGGGGAGCTGTTTTTT.